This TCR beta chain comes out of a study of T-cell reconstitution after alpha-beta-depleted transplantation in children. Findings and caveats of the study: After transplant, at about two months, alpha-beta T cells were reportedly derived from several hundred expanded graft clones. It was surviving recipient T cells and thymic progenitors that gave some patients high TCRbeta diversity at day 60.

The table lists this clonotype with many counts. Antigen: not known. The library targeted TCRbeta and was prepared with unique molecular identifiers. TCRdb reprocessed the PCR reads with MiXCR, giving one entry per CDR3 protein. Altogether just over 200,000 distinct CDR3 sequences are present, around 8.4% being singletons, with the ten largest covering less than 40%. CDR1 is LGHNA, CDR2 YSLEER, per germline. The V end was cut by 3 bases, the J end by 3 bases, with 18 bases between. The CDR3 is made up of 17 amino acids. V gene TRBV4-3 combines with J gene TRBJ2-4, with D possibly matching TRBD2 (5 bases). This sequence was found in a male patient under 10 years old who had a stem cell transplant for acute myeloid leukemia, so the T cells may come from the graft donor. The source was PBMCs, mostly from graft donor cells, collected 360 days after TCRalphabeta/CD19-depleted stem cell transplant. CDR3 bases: TGCGCCAGCAGCCAGGCCACCTTTAGCGTTGGCAAAAACATTCAGTACTTC. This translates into CASSQATFSVGKNIQYF.